This passage covers 18 T cell receptor beta chains from one sample sequenced in a study of blood T cell repertoires in COVID-19 (dated by TCRdb to between 2020 and 2021). To prepare the library, the immunoSEQ multiplex PCR assay was applied. This is the immuneACCESS table as TCRdb keeps it, with only in-frame sequences that have V and J called. A part of the clones is gone; compared with another copy, unresolved V genes explain less than half, and the rest is unexplained. The sample data list around 45,000 clones, and more than 65% of these were observed just once. Jointly, the top ten make up around a quarter of the sample. Specimen: peripheral blood. The receptors derive from a woman aged 60-75 years with acute or convalescent COVID-19.

V usage is TRBV10-2 and J usage is TRBJ2-2; D may be TRBD2 (5 bases). Germline loops: CDR1 WSHSY, CDR2 SAAADI. The CDR3 has 14 amino acids. Trimming took off 8 bases at V and 2 bases at J, with 12 bases between the two ends. The CDR3 nucleotides are TGCGCCAGCCTTATGGACTTAAACACCGGGGAGCTGTTTTTT. Translated, it gives CASLMDLNTGELFF.

This clone appeared once. This chain links TRBV7-6 with TRBJ2-7, with D possibly being TRBD2 (6 bases). There are 13 residues in the CDR3. Trimming stripped 5 bases from V and 2 bases from J, with 10 bases between. Germline V CDR1 and CDR2: SGHVS, FNYEAQ. CDR3 DNA sequence: TGTGCCAGCAGCGAAGGACTAACCTACGAGCAGTACTTC. Protein sequence: CASSEGLTYEQYF.

The chain employs TRBV7-9 and TRBJ1-5; no firm D call. CDR3 length equals 17 residues. The V end was cut by 4 bases, the J end by 1 base, with 17 bases between. Germline CDR1 and CDR2: SEHNR and FQNEAQ (reference sequence). As DNA, the CDR3 is TGTGCCAGCAGCTCGGAAATGATACGGGGAAGCAATCAGCCCCAGCATTTT. Its protein is CASSSEMIRGSNQPQHF.

This clone was detected only a few times. J is TRBJ1-4 and V is TRBV4-1; 8 nucleotides match TRBD1. The germline V gene encodes CDR1 MGHRA and CDR2 YSYEKL. The V gene end was trimmed by 3 bases and the J gene end by 6 bases; junction bases not matched to a gene: 6. The CDR3 loop spans 15 amino acids. Here the CDR3 reads CASSHQGARDEKLFF. In DNA, the CDR3 is TGCGCCAGCAGCCATCAGGGGGCGCGAGATGAAAAACTGTTTTTT.

CDR3 bases: TGTGCCAGTAATAAGACGCCGACAGGGAAGCTCTACACCTTC. Residues: CASNKTPTGKLYTF. The gene calls are TRBV19 and TRBJ1-2, with 7 bases that match TRBD1. CDR3 length equals 14 residues. Germline V CDR1 and CDR2: LNHDA, SQIVND (reference sequence). V was pared by 7 bases and J by 10 bases, with 15 bases of the junction left unmatched.

This chain joins TRBV11-2 and TRBJ2-7; D possibly corresponds to TRBD1 (6 bases). The germline V and J ends were trimmed by 5 bases and 2 bases, with 10 bases remaining between them. This CDR3 contains 13 residues. The germline CDR1 and CDR2 sequences are SGHAT and FQNNGV. The CDR3 spells CASSRDIAYEQYF. The CDR3 DNA is TGTGCCAGCAGCCGGGACATCGCCTACGAGCAGTACTTC.

This clone was detected only once. This chain links TRBV11-2 with TRBJ2-7; 7 bases fit TRBD2. The CDR3 is 14 amino acids. After removal of 3 bases from V and 3 bases from J, the junction contained 5 bases not matched to a gene. Germline loops: CDR1 SGHAT, CDR2 FQNNGV. The CDR3 sequence is CASSFTGGIYEQYF. CDR3 nucleotide sequence: TGTGCCAGCAGCTTCACCGGGGGGATCTACGAGCAGTACTTC.

The V gene is TRBV19, the J gene TRBJ2-6, with TRBD1 as a possible D gene (5 bases). With 2 bases removed from V and 3 bases from J, the gap between germline ends came to 14 bases. Per the germline V gene, CDR1 is LNHDA and CDR2 is SQIVND (reference sequence). The CDR3 has 17 amino acids. This CDR3 reads CASSIQSKGNGANVLTF. As DNA, the CDR3 is TGTGCCAGTAGTATACAAAGTAAGGGGAATGGGGCCAACGTCCTGACTTTC.

The chain carries TRBV19 and TRBJ1-6, with 8 positions matching TRBD1. The CDR3 has 15 residues. Germline trimming cut 6 bases from V and 7 bases from J; bases unmatched to any gene: 8. Per germline, CDR1 LNHDA and CDR2 SQIVND (reference sequence). CDR3 DNA sequence: TGTGCCAGTAGGTTAGTGGACAGGGAGAATTCACCCCTCCACTTT. This codes for CASRLVDRENSPLHF.

V is TRBV9 and J is TRBJ1-2; D gene uncertain. This CDR3 comprises 12 residues. Germline V gene lookup returns CDR1 SGDLS and CDR2 YYNGEE. Trimming pared 3 bases from V and 6 bases from J, leaving 9 bases between. The CDR3 spells CASSAFSNGYTF. CDR3 DNA: TGTGCCAGCAGCGCTTTTAGTAATGGCTACACCTTC.

This sequence joins TRBV5-1 and TRBJ2-5, with a tentative D call TRBD1 (5 bases). The CDR3 is 15 residues long. The germline V gene encodes CDR1 SGHRS and CDR2 YFSETQ. V lost 2 bases to trimming and J lost 0 bases, with 11 bases between them. CDR3 sequence (DNA): TGCGCCAGCAGCTTAGCCCAGGGTAACCAAGAGACCCAGTACTTC. Its translation: CASSLAQGNQETQYF. The variable domain in full, completed from reference TRBV5-1 and TRBJ2-5, reads KAGVTQTPRYLIKTRGQQVTLSCSPISGHRSVSWYQQTPGQGLQFLFEYFSETQRNKGNFPGRFSGRQFSNSRSEMNVSTLELGDSALYLCASSLAQGNQETQYFGPGTRLLVL.

This clone occurred once. V is TRBV5-1 and J is TRBJ2-1; 8 nucleotides agree with TRBD2. Trimming at V came to 1 base and at J to 1 base, leaving 7 bases not matched to a gene. Germline CDR1 and CDR2: SGHRS and YFSETQ. The CDR3 contains 17 residues. CDR3 loop: CASSLRGLGGSYNEQFF. CDR3 bases: TGCGCCAGCAGCTTGAGGGGACTAGGGGGGTCCTACAATGAGCAGTTCTTC.

V gene TRBV5-5 combines with J gene TRBJ1-1; 7 bases match TRBD1. CDR1 and CDR2 from the germline V gene are SGHKS and YYEKEE (reference sequence). The CDR3 is 15 residues long. With 4 bases clipped from V and 1 base from J, the junction kept 7 bases outside the gene matches. CDR3 nucleotide sequence: TGTGCCAGCAGCCCCGTCAGGGGGGCGAACACTGAAGCTTTCTTT. Amino acids: CASSPVRGANTEAFF.

J is TRBJ2-7 and V is TRBV4-1, with 7 nucleotides matching TRBD1. Losses at the gene ends were 6 bases for V and 0 bases for J; bases not matched to a gene: 5. Germline lookup yields CDR1 MGHRA and CDR2 YSYEKL. This CDR3 comprises 14 residues. The CDR3 coding sequence is TGCGCCAGCAGTCCGAACAGGGGCTCCTACGAGCAGTACTTC. Translating it yields CASSPNRGSYEQYF.

The CDR3 nucleotides are TGTGCCAGCAGCCCCGGGACAGTAAGTGTGAACACTGAAGCTTTCTTT. This translates into CASSPGTVSVNTEAFF. The rearrangement uses TRBV7-2 and TRBJ1-1; 7 nucleotides agree with TRBD1. The CDR3 contains 16 residues. The J segment lost 0 bases and the V segment lost 5 bases, leaving 9 bases of the junction unmatched. From germline, CDR1 is SGHTA and CDR2 FQGNSA.

The chain joins TRBV5-5 to TRBJ2-2; weak D call: TRBD2 (6 bases). In germline, CDR1 is SGHKS, CDR2 YYEKEE (reference sequence). The CDR3 loop spans 14 amino acids. Trimming shortened V by 3 bases and J by 3 bases, and 9 bases separated the two germline ends. The CDR3 region is CASSWGVYTGELFF. CDR3 DNA: TGTGCCAGCAGCTGGGGGGTGTACACCGGGGAGCTGTTTTTT.

In this sample, this clone turned up a few times. J is TRBJ2-2 and V is TRBV4-1; tentatively, D is TRBD1 (5 bases). In germline, CDR1 is MGHRA, CDR2 YSYEKL. V was trimmed by 1 base and J by 0 bases, leaving 15 bases between them. The CDR3 has 18 residues. CDR3 bases: TGCGCCAGCAGCCAAGGACCAGGGTTCCTTCCGAACACCGGGGAGCTGTTTTTT. Its translation: CASSQGPGFLPNTGELFF.

The chain employs TRBV24-1 and TRBJ1-5; D gene ambiguous. CDR3 length: 14 amino acids. Deletions cut 3 bases from V and 1 base from J, with 6 bases between. Germline CDR1 reads KGHDR; CDR2 reads SFDVKD. In DNA, the CDR3 is TGTGCCACCAGTGATGCCGGGAGCAATCAGCCCCAGCATTTT. Protein product: CATSDAGSNQPQHF.